This T cell receptor beta chain stems from a study of T cell repertoires in cytomegalovirus infection. Study at large: Signatures in public TCR beta sequences pointed to both CMV infection and matching HLA type. Study-wide points: Public TCR beta family frequency separated CMV-and-HLA carriers, including in an independent cohort.

In this sample, this clonotype turned up many times. The antigen is not known. In TCRdb, the reads were re-called with MiXCR into one record per CDR3 protein. Seen here are 200,000 to 300,000 distinct CDR3 sequences, approximately 14% observed once, and the top ten hold around 8.8%. The CDR3 contains 16 residues. Germline values: CDR1 SGHDN, CDR2 FVKESK. J was trimmed by 4 bases and V by 0 bases; bases with no gene match: 6. V is TRBV14 and J is TRBJ2-1; TRBD2 matches 7 bases. The receptor was isolated from a human donor in good health (CMV status not recorded). Some clones in this sample may be carry-over from other donors' samples. Material: PBMCs. The DNA for the CDR3 is TGTGCCAGCAGCCAAGATCGCGGGGGTCCTTACAATGAGCAGTTCTTC. Protein: CASSQDRGGPYNEQFF.